This T cell receptor (beta chain) stems from a study of regulatory T cells in long-lasting Graves disease (dated by TCRdb to the early 2020s). About the study as a whole: In the newly diagnosed Graves' disease group, patients had been taking antithyroid drugs for less than 3 months. Peripheral blood TCR sequencing and RNA sequencing compared persistent Graves' disease patients with newly diagnosed Graves' disease patients. The study took place in China and was registered as a clinical trial. A total of 33 samples underwent TCR sequencing, from some 13 patients with persistent Graves' disease and 20 or so patients with newly diagnosed Graves' disease. Broader findings and caveats from the paper: Lower TCR Shannon entropy and fewer highly expanded clones were observed in persistent Graves' disease patients than in newly diagnosed patients, which suggested clonal expansion. Because the primary lesion, thyroid tissue, could not be accessed, the study looked at peripheral blood alone. Patients with persistent disease shared more public clonotypes (around 2,500) than newly diagnosed patients did (more than 900). Preferential use of TRBV28, TRBJ1-2 and TRBJ2-5 was observed in persistent disease, whereas TRBV20-1 and TRBJ2-1 were favored in newly diagnosed disease. The small sample size was acknowledged by the authors as a limitation that may reduce accuracy. Only the TCR beta chain was sequenced and analyzed.

In the paper's terms, the time point label means: newly diagnosed GD, antithyroid drugs for less than 3 months. RNA was extracted from PBMCs in TRIzol for both TCR sequencing and RNA sequencing. The diagnosis of Graves' disease followed American Thyroid Association guidelines. Recruitment of patients was carried out at an endocrinology department in Xi'an, China. Each patient gave about 10 milliliters of peripheral blood, collected in an EDTA anticoagulant tube. Ficoll Paque Plus density gradient separation was used to isolate PBMCs, and no further T cell sorting was performed. An Agilent 2100 Bioanalyzer and agarose gel were used to check RNA quality, while a NanoDrop 2000 measured RNA concentration. V was cut back by 3 bases and J by 3 bases, leaving a gap of 9 bases between them. The germline V gene (reference sequence) sets CDR1 to DFQATT and CDR2 to SNEGSKA. Reading from cysteine to phenylalanine, the CDR3 counts 13 amino acids. Only the CDR3 portion is preserved as DNA: 39 bases, with reading frame beginning at the first base.

Library preparation employed multiplex PCR. Instrument used: Illumina HiSeq 4000. To build TCR beta libraries, CDR3 regions were amplified by Arm-PCR using iRepertoire HTBI primers. Before sequencing, the PCR products underwent gel purification. On the study's bioinformatics: Gene usage analysis of CDR3 amino acid clonotypes used the 60 to 80 TRBV and 14 to 15 TRBJ segments found across samples. Filtered high-quality paired reads were merged into contigs using COPE and FqMerger. BLAST was used to align contigs to IMGT TRBV, TRBD and TRBJ reference genes, with CDR3 defined following IMGT. Clonotypes above 0.1% frequency were classified as highly expanded clones. Shannon entropy served as the measure of repertoire diversity, while the Gini coefficient captured V-J evenness. Clonotypes shared by more than one individual were considered public. TCRdb ran its own pipeline on the public reads, namely fastp trimming at Q25 and MiXCR clone calling, and kept in-frame beta chains. Here each entry gathers all rows of one CDR3 protein and keeps the most common genes and DNA. None of the V and J calls come from the authors' own analysis; TCRdb made them. The sample records 450,000 to 600,000 distinct CDR3 sequences, about 14% of which are singletons. Roughly 10% of the sample is taken by the ten largest.

This clonotype was counted only a few times. Its antigen specificity is not known. Base qualities are not recorded, but no much larger clone differs from it by a single base. The sample also formed part of further work on T cells in Graves' hyperthyroidism and ophthalmopathy. The second paper states: Stable Graves' hyperthyroidism was defined as the absence of progression to ophthalmopathy over 18 months of follow-up. Hyperthyroidism patients were newly diagnosed, had a disease duration of under 2 months, and were aged 18 to 65 years. Exclusion was applied to patients with uncontrolled infections, other autoimmune diseases, pregnancy or lactation. Diagnoses were based on clinical symptoms, serum thyroxine and TRAb, thyroid ultrasound and orbital computed tomography. For the first round of RT-PCR on the TCR CDR3, the HTBI primer set was used together with the Qiagen OneStep RT-PCR kit. Most expanded thyroid clonotypes (frequency above 0.001) were also detected in blood, a finding suggesting that blood repertoires may reflect thyroid immune responses. In cross-validation, a model built on a 13 V-J signature told ophthalmopathy apart from stable hyperthyroidism with 85% to 90% sensitivity and 81% to 82% specificity, and in testing the same model reached 80%/75%. During validation, the model predicted progression to ophthalmopathy a median of approximately 6.5 months ahead of onset, with 60% to 71% sensitivity and less than 85% specificity. A discovery cohort of roughly 100 patients, about 43 with Graves' ophthalmopathy and about 58 with stable Graves' hyperthyroidism, was used to find distinguishing TCR V-J signatures. An independent validation cohort of about 20 hyperthyroidism patients and approximately 16 patients who later progressed to ophthalmopathy tested prospective prediction of ophthalmopathy. The 85 to 100 discovery patients were randomly split 7:3 into training and test sets. In more than five Graves' hyperthyroidism patients, the study also compared T-cell repertoires from thyroid tissue with T-cell repertoires from blood. After blood sampling, hyperthyroidism patients were treated with methimazole at a starting dose of 30 mg daily, and ophthalmopathy patients were treated with high-dose intravenous methylprednisolone. The libraries were constructed in a second round of multiplex PCR and then size-selected and purified. The libraries were sequenced on an Illumina HiSeq2000 using paired-end 100 bp reads. Raw data were processed with SOAPnuke, discarding reads with adapters, uncalled bases, mean Phred below 15, or no exact constant-primer or identifier match. High-quality paired reads were merged using COPE v1.2.5, and each unique nucleotide sequence was defined as a clonotype. MiTCR v1.1 was used to align the clonotypes against IMGT TRBV, TRBD and TRBJ reference segments. The analysis was restricted to V-J combinations with a frequency above 0.0001, which together covered roughly 99% of the repertoires. The TCS score was defined as the ratio of F50 (clonal expansion) to E x V (chaos), calculated using BLOSUM62-based TCRdist between CDR3 peptides within each V-J. Welch's t-statistics and random forest reduced around 550 V-J features to 13, which were used in a naive Bayes classifier (R e1071). Sample size was not statistically predetermined, and blinding of investigators to group allocation was not performed. The paper reports TCR Vbeta CDR3 sequencing of some 140 peripheral blood samples: approximately 41 ophthalmopathy, fewer than 85 hyperthyroidism and approximately 17 progressor patients.

The specimen comprised peripheral blood mononuclear cells (PBMCs), sampled at new diagnosis, from a patient treated with antithyroid drugs. The TCR sequence derives from a man aged 25 to 45 with Graves disease. Donor details come from another sample of the same person, matched by shared clones. The sequence is built from TRBV20-1 and TRBJ1-5, with the D gene not clear enough to name. CDR3 reads: CSASRSDNQPQHF. In nucleotide form, the sequence is TGCAGTGCTAGTCGGTCAGACAATCAGCCCCAGCATTTT.